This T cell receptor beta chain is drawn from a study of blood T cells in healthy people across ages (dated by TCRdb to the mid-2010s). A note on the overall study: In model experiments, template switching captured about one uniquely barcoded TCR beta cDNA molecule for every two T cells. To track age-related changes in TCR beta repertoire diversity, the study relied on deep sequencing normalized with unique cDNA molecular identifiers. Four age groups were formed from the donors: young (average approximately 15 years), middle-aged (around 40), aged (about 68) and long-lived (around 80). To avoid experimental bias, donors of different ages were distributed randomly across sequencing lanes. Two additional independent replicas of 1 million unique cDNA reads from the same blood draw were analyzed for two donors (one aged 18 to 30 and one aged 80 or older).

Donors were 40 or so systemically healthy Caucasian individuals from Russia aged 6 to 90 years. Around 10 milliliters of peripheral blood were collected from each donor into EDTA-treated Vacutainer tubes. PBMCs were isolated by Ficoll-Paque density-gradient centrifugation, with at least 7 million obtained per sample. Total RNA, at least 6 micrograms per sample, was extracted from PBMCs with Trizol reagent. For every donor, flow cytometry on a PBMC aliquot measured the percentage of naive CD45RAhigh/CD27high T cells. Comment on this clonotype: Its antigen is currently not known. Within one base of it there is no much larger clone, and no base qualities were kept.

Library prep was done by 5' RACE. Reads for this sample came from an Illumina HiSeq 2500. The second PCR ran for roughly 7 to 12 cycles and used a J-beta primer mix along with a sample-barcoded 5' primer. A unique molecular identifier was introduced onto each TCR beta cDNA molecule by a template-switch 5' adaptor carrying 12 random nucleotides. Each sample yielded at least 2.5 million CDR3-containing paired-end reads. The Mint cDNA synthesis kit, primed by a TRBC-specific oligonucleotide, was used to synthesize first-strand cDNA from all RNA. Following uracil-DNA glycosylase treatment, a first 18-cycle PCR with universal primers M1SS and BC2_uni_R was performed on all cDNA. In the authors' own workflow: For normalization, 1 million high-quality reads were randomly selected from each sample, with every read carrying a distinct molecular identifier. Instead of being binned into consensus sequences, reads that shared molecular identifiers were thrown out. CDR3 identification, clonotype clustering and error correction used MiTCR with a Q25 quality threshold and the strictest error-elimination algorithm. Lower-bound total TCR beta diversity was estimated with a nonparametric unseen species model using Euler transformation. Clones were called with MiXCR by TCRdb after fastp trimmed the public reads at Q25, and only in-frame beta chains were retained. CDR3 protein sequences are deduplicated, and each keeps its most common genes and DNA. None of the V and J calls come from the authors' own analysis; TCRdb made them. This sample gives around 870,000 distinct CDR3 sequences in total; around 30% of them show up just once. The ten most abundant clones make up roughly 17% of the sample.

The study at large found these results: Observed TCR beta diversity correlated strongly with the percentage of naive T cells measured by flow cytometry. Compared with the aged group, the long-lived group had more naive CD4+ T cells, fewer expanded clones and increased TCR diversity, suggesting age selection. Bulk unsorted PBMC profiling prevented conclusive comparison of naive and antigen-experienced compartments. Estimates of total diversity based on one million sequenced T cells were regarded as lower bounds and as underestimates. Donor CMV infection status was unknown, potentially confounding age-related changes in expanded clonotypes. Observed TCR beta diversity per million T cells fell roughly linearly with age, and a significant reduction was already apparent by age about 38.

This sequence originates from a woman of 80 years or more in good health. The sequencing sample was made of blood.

At the DNA level, the sequence is TGTGCCAGCAGCTTCAGGGGGACGGACGAGCAGTACTTC. This encodes CASSFRGTDEQYF. The chain couples TRBV11-1 to TRBJ2-5; 7 bases in between match TRBD1. The DNA end favors TRBJ2-7, so the J call may be wrong. Including the terminal cysteine and phenylalanine, the CDR3 comprises 13 residues. The DNA shown is the 39-base CDR3, in frame from base 1. As encoded in the germline V gene (reference sequence), CDR1 is SGHAT while CDR2 is FQDESV.